Listed below are T cell receptor beta chains from one sample, sequenced in a study of regulatory dendritic cells for organ transplantation. These TCRs are of unknown antigen specificity. Some clones are missing from TCRdb's copy, which holds only in-frame ones; the method was immunoSEQ multiplex PCR. The profile shows over 10,000 clones, roughly 89% of them singletons. Source material: naive CD8+ T cells from blood cultured with regulatory dendritic cells. These receptors were collected from a human donor in good health. The CDR3 runs from the conserved cysteine through the conserved F or W. D genes are given only for firm matches. Not all rows give a size; the values are once, few, many and, for expanded clones, a class.

TRBJ2-7 TRBV12-5 . . TGTGCTAGTGGTTTGGAGGGGGGGGACAGATCCTACGAGCAGTACTTC CASGLEGGDRSYEQYF
TRBJ2-1 TRBV7-9 . . TGTGCCAGCAGCTCGCAAAAAGGGGGCAATGAGCAGTTCTTC CASSSQKGGNEQFF
TRBJ1-1 TRBV19 . TRBD1 TGTGCCAGTAGACTCGACAGGGGCGAAGCTTTCTTT CASRLDRGEAFF
TRBJ2-7 TRBV19 . TRBD2 TGTGCCAGTAGCCACACAGGACTAGCTGGGGAGCAGTACTTC CASSHTGLAGEQYF
TRBJ2-5 TRBV5-6 . . TGTGCCAGCAGCTTGTTGGTTAGCAACCTAGGGGAGACCCAGTACTTC CASSLLVSNLGETQYF
TRBJ2-7 TRBV4-1 . . TGCGCCAGCAGCCAATCCCCGGGCTACGAGCAGTACTTC CASSQSPGYEQYF
TRBJ1-2 TRBV7-2 . TRBD1 TGTGCCAGCAGCTTAGGGGACAGGGGTCCCTACCCCTATGGCTACACCTTC CASSLGDRGPYPYGYTF
TRBJ2-5 TRBV7-9 . . TGTGCCAGCAGCTTAGGGCCGGGTCCACAAGAGACCCAGTACTTC CASSLGPGPQETQYF
TRBJ2-7 TRBV5-1 . . TGCGCCAGCAGTACGGACGGGACCTACGAGCAGTACTTC CASSTDGTYEQYF
TRBJ2-7 TRBV11-1 . . TGTGCCAGCAGCTTAGCCTCCGGGACAACTTACGAGCAGTACTTC CASSLASGTTYEQYF
TRBJ2-1 TRBV6-1 once TRBD2 TGTGCCAGCAGTGTCTTCGCGGGAGGGCCAGGTTTCAATGAGCAGTTCTTC CASSVFAGGPGFNEQFF
TRBJ1-2 TRBV29-1 . . TGCAGCGTTGACTTAGGGAGCCCTAACTATGGCTACACCTTC CSVDLGSPNYGYTF
TRBJ2-7 TRBV28 . TRBD1 TGTGCCAGCAGTCCATACAGGGGTTCCTACGAGCAGTACTTC CASSPYRGSYEQYF
TRBJ1-6 TRBV9 few . TGTGCCAGCAGCGTAGCCCGGGGCAGACCGAATTCACCCCTCCACTTT CASSVARGRPNSPLHF